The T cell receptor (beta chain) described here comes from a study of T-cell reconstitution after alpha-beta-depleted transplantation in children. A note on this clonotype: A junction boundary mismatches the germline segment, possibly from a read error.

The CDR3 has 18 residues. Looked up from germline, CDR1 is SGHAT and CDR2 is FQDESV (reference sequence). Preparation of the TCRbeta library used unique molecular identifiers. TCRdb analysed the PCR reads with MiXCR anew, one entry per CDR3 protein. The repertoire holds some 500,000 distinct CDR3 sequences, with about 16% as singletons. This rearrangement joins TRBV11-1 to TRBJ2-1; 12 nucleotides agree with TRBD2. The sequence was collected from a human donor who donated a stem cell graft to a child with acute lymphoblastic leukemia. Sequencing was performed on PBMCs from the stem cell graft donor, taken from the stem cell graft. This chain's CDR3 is CACSFGTSGQSSYNEQFF. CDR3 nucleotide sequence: TGTGCCTGCAGCTTTGGGACTAGCGGGCAAAGCTCCTACAATGAGCAGTTCTTC.